A single sample gave rise to the 25 T cell receptor beta chains below, sequenced in a study of T cell responses to AZD1222 COVID-19 vaccine. Sequenced by immunoSEQ multiplex PCR; TCRdb stores in-frame clones only, minus some. The sample lists some 180,000 clones; approximately 90% were seen once. The sequencing here drew on peripheral blood, taken 28 days after the second AZD1222 dose. The receptors were sampled from an adult who received the AZD1222 COVID-19 vaccine.

The chain combines TRBV6-1 with TRBJ2-1, with TRBD2 as a possible D gene (6 bases). The CDR3 is 15 amino acids. Germline values: CDR1 MNHNS, CDR2 SASEGT. Trimming took 0 bases from V and 2 from J, leaving 8 bases between them. The CDR3, as DNA: TGTGCCAGCAGTGAAGCGGGCGGGGCCTACAATGAGCAGTTCTTC. Protein product: CASSEAGGAYNEQFF.

The chain joins TRBV5-1 to TRBJ2-3; 12 positions match TRBD2. This CDR3 spans 17 amino acids. The trim removed 1 base at V and 1 base at J, leaving 4 bases unmatched. CDR1 and CDR2 (germline): SGHRS, YFSETQ. The CDR3 spells CASSLSLAGGRTDTQYF. The DNA for the CDR3 is TGCGCCAGCAGCTTGTCTCTAGCGGGGGGGCGCACAGATACGCAGTATTTT.

A single count supports this clone. The chain recombines TRBV2 with TRBJ1-1; D call uncertain. V was clipped by 6 bases and J by 6 bases, with 14 bases between them. Germline CDR1 SNHLY, CDR2 FYNNEI. The CDR3 length is 13 residues. CDR3 coding DNA: TGTGCCAGCAGAGGGTTGGCACTTTCTGAAGCTTTCTTT. Translating gives CASRGLALSEAFF.

CDR3: CASSWGTGTNIQYF. The CDR3 DNA reads TGTGCCAGCAGTTGGGGGACAGGGACGAACATTCAGTACTTC. The chain links TRBV6-6 to TRBJ2-4; 9 bases are a match to TRBD1. Trimming removed 4 bases from V and 7 bases from J; junction bases left unmatched: 5. The germline V gene has CDR1 MNHNY and CDR2 SVGAGI (reference sequence). The CDR3 runs to 14 residues.

The rearrangement links TRBV12-5 to TRBJ2-3, with a tentative D call TRBD1 (5 bases). CDR1 LGHNT and CDR2 FRNRAP come from the germline V gene. Trimming stripped 6 bases from V and 0 bases from J, with 7 bases between. The CDR3 length is 13 residues. The CDR3 DNA follows: TGTGCTAGTGGGAAGGGGAGCACAGATACGCAGTATTTT. This gives the protein CASGKGSTDTQYF.

The rearrangement links TRBV6-5 to TRBJ1-1; D is unresolved. The CDR3 spans 13 residues. Trimming pared 5 bases from V and 1 base from J, leaving 8 bases between. CDR1 and CDR2 from the germline V gene are MNHEY and SVGAGI. The CDR3 spells CASSLSGNTEAFF. Written as DNA, the CDR3 is TGTGCCAGCAGTCTTTCAGGGAACACTGAAGCTTTCTTT.

The CDR3 nucleotides read TGTGCCAGCAGCTTAGCGAAGGGTAGCAGGGGACCTGAAGCTTTCTTT. Translated, it gives CASSLAKGSRGPEAFF. The V and J genes are TRBV7-9 and TRBJ1-1; a weak D match, TRBD1 (6 bases). V lost 0 bases to trimming and J lost 6 bases, with 17 bases between them. CDR3 length equals 16 residues. Germline V gene data show CDR1 as SEHNR and CDR2 as FQNEAQ (reference sequence).

The genes are TRBV6-1 and TRBJ2-3; D call uncertain. Germline CDR1 reads MNHNS; CDR2 reads SASEGT. The CDR3 contains 16 residues. The V and J ends lost 4 bases and 6 bases respectively, with 20 bases between them. CDR3 residues: CASSVFGSGPRDTQYF. CDR3 nucleotides: TGTGCCAGCAGTGTATTCGGTTCTGGACCTCGGGATACGCAGTATTTT.

The chain carries TRBV15 and TRBJ1-2, with D unresolved. From germline, CDR1 is LNHNV and CDR2 YYDKDF (reference sequence). The CDR3 contains 16 residues. Trimming left V 1 base short and J 5 bases short, with 17 bases between. The CDR3 loop reads CATSRGRTGKGYGYTF. The CDR3 nucleotides are TGTGCCACCAGCAGAGGGCGTACGGGGAAGGGATATGGCTACACCTTC.

With regard to this clone: One end of the junction does not line up with germline, which may come from a read error. The rearrangement joins TRBV7-7 to TRBJ2-3, with D uncertain. The CDR3 runs to 14 residues. CDR1 is SSHAT and CDR2 is FNYEAQ in the germline V gene (reference sequence). CDR3 in amino acids: CASSLGTRADTQYF. Written as DNA, the CDR3 is TGTGCTAGCAGCTTAGGCACACGGGCAGATACGCAGTATTTT.

The chain couples TRBV27 to TRBJ1-2, with 8 bases lining up with TRBD1. Per the germline V gene, CDR1 is MNHEY and CDR2 is SMNVEV (reference sequence). The CDR3 covers 17 residues. V shed 6 bases and J 2 bases; nucleotides not matched to a gene: 14. The CDR3 bases are TGTGCCAGCAGAGAGGGCCGCGGGGACAGGCTGAACTATGGCTACACCTTC. Its protein product is CASREGRGDRLNYGYTF.

The V and J genes are TRBV10-3 and TRBJ1-6; tentative D call: TRBD1 (5 bases). In germline, CDR1 is ENHRY, CDR2 SYGVKD. The CDR3 length is 16 residues. The V end was cut by 3 bases, the J end by 0 bases, with 9 bases between. The CDR3 sequence is CAISEGGGSYNSPLHF. The CDR3 DNA sequence: TGTGCCATCAGTGAAGGCGGGGGCTCCTATAATTCACCCCTCCACTTT.

The chain links TRBV29-1 to TRBJ2-3; 8 nucleotides align to TRBD2. Germline V gives CDR1 SQVTM, CDR2 ANQGSEA. Trimming took 6 bases from V and 2 from J; bases not matched to a gene: 4. CDR3 length equals 13 residues. The CDR3, as DNA: TGCAGCGTAAGCGGGGGCAACACAGATACGCAGTATTTT. Translation: CSVSGGNTDTQYF.

This clone was found a few times. V and J are TRBV11-1 and TRBJ1-6, with unresolved D. Per the germline V gene, CDR1 is SGHAT and CDR2 is FQDESV (reference sequence). V lost 2 bases and J lost 7, with 15 bases in between. The CDR3 runs 16 residues. The CDR3 spells CASSLSFVLGNSPLHF. The CDR3 nucleotides are TGTGCCAGCAGCTTAAGTTTCGTTCTGGGGAATTCACCCCTCCACTTT.

The V call is TRBV12-3 or TRBV12-4, the J call TRBJ2-5; D is unclear. There are 13 residues in the CDR3. Trimming left V 6 bases short and J 7 bases short, with 15 bases between. CDR3 bases: TGTGCCAGCAGCATCTGGCTAGGGCGGACCCAGTACTTC. Protein: CASSIWLGRTQYF.

The J gene is TRBJ1-5, the V gene TRBV16, with unresolved D. Germline V gene lookup returns CDR1 KGHSY and CDR2 FQNENV. CDR3 size: 14 residues. V was cut by 2 bases and J by 1 base, with 6 bases left in between. CDR3 loop: CASSQVRSNQPQHF. CDR3 DNA: TGTGCCAGCAGCCAAGTAAGGAGCAATCAGCCCCAGCATTTT.

This clone showed up just once. This chain links TRBV19 with TRBJ2-7; possible D gene TRBD2, 5 bases. Germline assignment: CDR1 LNHDA and CDR2 SQIVND (reference sequence). With 6 bases removed from V and 5 bases from J, the gap between germline ends came to 14 bases. The CDR3 consists of 13 residues. This CDR3 reads CASSPGPGNEQYF. In DNA, the CDR3 is TGTGCCAGTAGCCCCGGGCCGGGAAACGAGCAGTACTTC.

The V gene is TRBV18, the J gene TRBJ2-2; tentatively, D is TRBD1 (6 bases). Germline loops: CDR1 KGHSH, CDR2 LQKENI. The ends were cut back, 2 bases at V and 2 bases at J, with 12 bases in the middle. The CDR3 is 16 amino acids. The CDR3 region has the DNA TGTGCCAGCTCACCATCCTCAGGGGCAAACACCGGGGAGCTGTTTTTT. Its translation is CASSPSSGANTGELFF.

The chain employs TRBV6-5 and TRBJ1-2; tentative D call: TRBD1 (6 bases). The CDR3 runs 13 residues. The germline V gene encodes CDR1 MNHEY and CDR2 SVGAGI. Trimming took 6 bases from V and 11 from J, leaving 19 bases between them. The CDR3 loop is CASRQTGAVGYTF. The DNA for the CDR3 is TGTGCCAGCAGACAGACAGGTGCGGTGGGATACACCTTC.

The V call is TRBV6-5, the J call TRBJ2-7; 8 positions agree with TRBD2. J lost 1 base, V lost 10 bases, and 3 bases had no gene match. The germline V gene has CDR1 MNHEY and CDR2 SVGAGI. This CDR3 comprises 12 residues. CDR3 protein: CATGGHSYEQYF. The CDR3, as DNA: TGTGCCACGGGGGGGCATTCCTACGAGCAGTACTTC.

This sequence joins TRBV5-1 and TRBJ1-4; D is ambiguous. The CDR3 consists of 18 residues. With 0 bases removed from V and 8 bases from J, the gap between germline ends came to 23 bases. Germline values: CDR1 SGHRS, CDR2 YFSETQ. The CDR3 sequence is CASSLAGQRSGAEEKLFF. Here the CDR3 DNA reads TGCGCCAGCAGCTTGGCTGGTCAAAGGTCAGGCGCGGAAGAAAAACTGTTTTTT.

This chain connects TRBV16 to TRBJ1-1; maybe TRBD1 (5 bases). Germline loops: CDR1 KGHSY, CDR2 FQNENV. V was shortened by 4 bases and J by 1 base, with 7 bases between the two germline ends. CDR3 size: 13 residues. CDR3 protein: CASSRDWNTEAFF. The CDR3 region has the DNA TGTGCCAGCAGCCGGGACTGGAACACTGAAGCTTTCTTT.

This chain connects TRBV4-1 to TRBJ2-2; TRBD1 is a possible D gene (6 bases). CDR1 is MGHRA, CDR2 YSYEKL, per germline. The V end was cut by 4 bases, the J end by 1 base, with 16 bases between. The CDR3 spans 17 residues. In DNA form, the CDR3 reads TGCGCCAGCAGCCTCCGAGAGGGCAGGGGGAACACCGGGGAGCTGTTTTTT. Translation: CASSLREGRGNTGELFF.

This clone was seen only once. The chain employs TRBV5-4 and TRBJ1-5; no clear D. Trimming left V 1 base short and J 1 base short, with 6 bases between. In germline, CDR1 is SGHNT, CDR2 YYREEE (reference sequence). CDR3 length: 14 residues. The CDR3 bases are TGTGCCAGCAGCTTGATCGGGAGCAATCAGCCCCAGCATTTT. Translation: CASSLIGSNQPQHF.

CDR3 nucleotide sequence: TGTGCCAGCAGGGGGGACTCCATGGGAGAAGAAAAACTGTTTTTT. Amino acids: CASRGDSMGEEKLFF. The V call is TRBV2, the J call TRBJ1-4, with D perhaps TRBD1 (5 bases). CDR3 length equals 15 residues. Germline CDR1 is SNHLY and CDR2 is FYNNEI. The V and J ends lost 6 bases and 8 bases respectively, with 19 bases between them.